This T cell receptor beta chain originates from a study of T cells in Graves' hyperthyroidism and ophthalmopathy. TCR beta CDR3 regions were amplified from RNA transcripts. An initial round of RT-PCR targeting the TCR CDR3 relied on the HTBI primer set. TCRdb used MiXCR to reprocess the multiplex PCR reads, holding one entry per CDR3 protein. Of 480,000 or so distinct CDR3 sequences listed, about 45% are singletons. This clonotype was seen only once. V was pared by 2 bases and J by 4 bases, with 10 bases between. The CDR3 extends over 15 amino acids. CDR1 and CDR2 from the germline V gene are SGHRS and YFSETQ.

This receptor was taken from an adult woman with Graves' disease, either hyperthyroidism or ophthalmopathy (not recorded which). The V gene is TRBV5-1, the J gene TRBJ2-6; D might be TRBD1 (5 bases). Sequencing input: peripheral blood or thyroid tissue (not recorded which). The CDR3 nucleotides read TGCGCCAGCAGCTTCCTGAGGACAGGGGCCAACGTCCTGACTTTC. Its protein product is CASSFLRTGANVLTF.